One T cell receptor beta chain is described in this entry. The antigen is undetermined. These data originate in a study of shared clonotypes between healthy human individuals. Findings and caveats of the study: How much donors shared clonotypes was expected to be affected by sequencing depth. What naive subsets generally showed was a larger estimated richness than memory subsets showed. Non-shared clonotypes displayed generation probabilities falling below those of clonotypes present in all four donors.

V was pared by 5 bases and J by 0 bases, with 10 bases between. CDR3 size: 14 residues. The germline CDR1 and CDR2 sequences are LNHDA and SQIVND (reference sequence). This table comes from immunoSEQ multiplex PCR, and its TCRdb copy is limited to in-frame clones, with some not included. This sample carries hundreds of thousands of clones, 95% to 96% of them seen once, and the ten largest clones take around 0.1%. Naive CD8 cells comprised CD45RO-negative, CCR7-positively selected cells, excluding terminally differentiated effector memory CD45RA+ cells. The donors were all Caucasian adults (living in Nashville, Tennessee).

The sequenced sample consisted of naive CD8+ T cells sorted from blood. The chain employs TRBV19 and TRBJ1-1, with D perhaps matching TRBD1 (5 bases). The TCR comes from a woman in her 30s in good health. The CDR3 region is CASSDPGVNTEAFF. CDR3 in DNA: TGTGCCAGTAGTGACCCGGGGGTGAACACTGAAGCTTTCTTT.